One sample yielded the 20 T cell receptor beta chains listed below, sequenced in a study of blood T cell repertoires in COVID-19. Profiled with immunoSEQ multiplex PCR; TCRdb holds only in-frame clones, not every one. Of more than 200,000 clones listed, 85% to 90% were seen once; the top ten hold roughly 2.6%. Sequencing used peripheral blood. The receptors shown here come from a man aged 25-40 years with COVID-19, enrolled during active disease.

V usage is TRBV27 and J usage is TRBJ1-6; D possibly corresponds to TRBD1 (6 bases). This CDR3 is built from 13 residues. The V and J ends lost 5 bases and 5 bases respectively, with 7 bases between them. Germline values: CDR1 MNHEY, CDR2 SMNVEV (reference sequence). CDR3 residues: CASSRTDNSPLHF. DNA for the CDR3: TGTGCCAGCAGTAGGACAGATAATTCACCCCTCCACTTT.

The V gene is TRBV2, the J gene TRBJ1-3, with a tentative D call TRBD1 (5 bases). In germline, CDR1 is SNHLY, CDR2 FYNNEI. The CDR3 has 16 residues. The V gene lost 6 bases and the J gene lost 0 bases, with 15 bases spanning the gap. The chain's CDR3 is CASRGWGLNSGNTIYF. The DNA of the CDR3 is TGTGCCAGCAGGGGGTGGGGACTGAACTCTGGAAACACCATATATTTT.

V usage is TRBV20-1 and J usage is TRBJ1-5, with D tentatively TRBD1 (6 bases). Germline V gene sequence: CDR1 DFQATT, CDR2 SNEGSKA (reference sequence). V was trimmed by 3 bases and J by 5 bases, leaving 14 bases between them. CDR3 size: 14 residues. CDR3 residues: CSASWAGDHQPQHF. Here the CDR3 DNA reads TGCAGTGCTAGTTGGGCAGGGGATCATCAGCCCCAGCATTTT.

The chain employs TRBV2 and TRBJ2-7; TRBD1 agrees at 9 bases. The CDR3 length is 16 residues. The V gene's germline CDR1 is SNHLY and CDR2 FYNNEI. The trim removed 1 base at V and 4 bases at J, leaving 8 bases unmatched. CDR3 bases: TGTGCCAGCAGTGAAGTTAGGGGACAGGGACCTTACGAGCAGTACTTC. Amino acids: CASSEVRGQGPYEQYF.

J is TRBJ1-2 and V is TRBV5-1; TRBD1 agrees at 9 bases. CDR1 is SGHRS and CDR2 is YFSETQ in the germline V gene. The CDR3 is 13 amino acids. V was clipped by 1 base and J by 6 bases; unmatched bases: 1. The CDR3 DNA is TGCGCCAGCAGCTTGACAGGGGGCGATGGCTACACCTTC. Translating gives CASSLTGGDGYTF.

Written as DNA, the CDR3 is TGTGCCAGTAGCCCCGGACAGACTAACTATGGCTACACCTTC. Translated, it gives CASSPGQTNYGYTF. The chain uses TRBV19 and TRBJ1-2; D is perhaps TRBD1 (6 bases). This CDR3 is built from 14 residues. Germline V gene data show CDR1 as LNHDA and CDR2 as SQIVND (reference sequence). V lost 6 bases and J 0 bases, leaving 11 bases between the germline ends.

The chain joins TRBV7-2 to TRBJ1-2; 12 positions agree with TRBD1. The V gene end was trimmed by 5 bases and the J gene end by 7 bases; junction bases not matched to a gene: 8. CDR1 is SGHTA and CDR2 is FQGNSA in the germline V gene. This CDR3 has 15 amino acids. CDR3 region: CASSPGGTGGFGYTF. DNA for the CDR3: TGTGCCAGCAGCCCAGGAGGGACAGGGGGCTTTGGCTACACCTTC. The whole variable domain, filled in from reference TRBV7-2 and TRBJ1-2, reads GAGVSQSPSNKVTEKGKDVELRCDPISGHTALYWYRQSLGQGLEFLIYFQGNSAPDKSGLPSDRFSAERTGGSVSTLTIQRTQQEDSAVYLCASSPGGTGGFGYTFGSGTRLTVV.

The chain employs TRBV19 and TRBJ1-1; TRBD1 aligns across 8 bases. The CDR3 covers 14 residues. Germline values: CDR1 LNHDA, CDR2 SQIVND (reference sequence). V gave up 7 bases and J gave up 4 bases; unmatched junction bases: 8. The DNA for the CDR3 is TGTGCCAGTAAACTCTGGACAGGGATCACTGAAGCTTTCTTT. Protein sequence: CASKLWTGITEAFF.

The chain employs TRBV7-9 and TRBJ2-3; 8 bases agree with TRBD2. V lost 7 bases, J lost 0 bases, and 9 bases stayed unmatched. This CDR3 is built from 16 residues. Germline lookup yields CDR1 SEHNR and CDR2 FQNEAQ (reference sequence). The CDR3 DNA reads as TGTGCCAGCAAGATATGGCGGGGGGCTAGCACAGATACGCAGTATTTT. This translates into CASKIWRGASTDTQYF.

The chain couples TRBV28 to TRBJ2-7; 8 bases align to TRBD1. Trimming removed 6 bases from V and 3 bases from J; junction bases left unmatched: 7. CDR3 length equals 14 residues. The V gene's germline CDR1 is MDHEN and CDR2 SYDVKM. The CDR3 bases are TGTGCCAGCAGGGACAGGGCCCAACTCTACGAGCAGTACTTC. Protein product: CASRDRAQLYEQYF.

The rearrangement uses TRBV5-1 and TRBJ2-1; 11 nucleotides agree with TRBD2. With 0 bases clipped from V and 3 bases from J, the junction kept 8 bases outside the gene matches. This CDR3 is 18 amino acids long. Germline V gives CDR1 SGHRS, CDR2 YFSETQ. The DNA for the CDR3 is TGCGCCAGCAGCTTGGTTAGCGGGAGGGCCGGGGGCTACAATGAGCAGTTCTTC. It is translated as CASSLVSGRAGGYNEQFF.

This clone was seen more than once but under ten times. This chain joins TRBV5-1 and TRBJ2-7, with 10 bases matching TRBD2. V gave up 2 bases and J gave up 1 base; unmatched junction bases: 3. CDR1 is SGHRS and CDR2 is YFSETQ in the germline V gene. There are 15 residues in the CDR3. The CDR3 region is CASSLASGGSYEQYF. The CDR3 DNA follows: TGCGCCAGCAGCTTAGCTAGCGGGGGTTCCTACGAGCAGTACTTC.

This clone showed up just once. J is TRBJ2-1 and V is TRBV2, with a weak D call TRBD2 (6 bases). V gave up 4 bases and J gave up 2 bases, with 12 bases separating them. Germline V gene sequence: CDR1 SNHLY, CDR2 FYNNEI. CDR3 length equals 15 residues. CDR3 nucleotides: TGTGCCAGCAGTGCGGACTATACTCCCTACAATGAGCAGTTCTTC. Its translation: CASSADYTPYNEQFF.

Only one count was recorded for this clone. The J gene is TRBJ1-6, the V gene TRBV10-3, with D possibly being TRBD1 (5 bases). V dropped 3 bases and J dropped 8 bases, with 14 bases sitting between them. The CDR3 consists of 15 residues. Looked up from germline, CDR1 is ENHRY and CDR2 is SYGVKD. The CDR3 spells CAISEIGQGYSPLHF. As DNA, the CDR3 is TGTGCCATCAGTGAAATAGGGCAGGGATATTCACCCCTCCACTTT.

The gene calls are TRBV6-2 or TRBV6-3 and TRBJ2-7, with D perhaps TRBD1 (6 bases). This CDR3 is 15 amino acids long. Germline loops: CDR1 MNHEY, CDR2 SVGEGT. The V end lost 4 bases, the J end lost 0 bases, and 13 bases lay between the germline ends. CDR3 nucleotides: TGTGCCAGCAGTTTCCCGACAGGTCTCTCCTACGAGCAGTACTTC. Its translation is CASSFPTGLSYEQYF.

The chain carries TRBV7-2 and TRBJ1-2, with TRBD1 as a possible D gene (6 bases). V lost 4 bases and J lost 5, with 11 bases in between. This CDR3 comprises 13 residues. Per germline, CDR1 SGHTA and CDR2 FQGNSA. In DNA, the CDR3 is TGTGCCAGCAGCTCAGGGGTAGGGTATGGCTACACCTTC. This gives the protein CASSSGVGYGYTF. Based on the CDR3 plus reference TRBV7-2 and TRBJ1-2, the full variable domain is GAGVSQSPSNKVTEKGKDVELRCDPISGHTALYWYRQSLGQGLEFLIYFQGNSAPDKSGLPSDRFSAERTGGSVSTLTIQRTQQEDSAVYLCASSSGVGYGYTFGSGTRLTVV.

V usage is TRBV13 and J usage is TRBJ2-7; perhaps TRBD2 as D (6 bases). CDR1 PRHDT and CDR2 FYEKMQ come from the germline V gene (reference sequence). The CDR3 length is 16 residues. Trimming pared 5 bases from V and 0 bases from J, leaving 17 bases between. The CDR3 loop is CASSPLGGVSSYEQYF. DNA of the CDR3: TGTGCCAGCAGCCCCCTCGGGGGAGTAAGCTCCTACGAGCAGTACTTC.

The chain carries TRBV7-8 and TRBJ1-1, with 7 bases lining up with TRBD1. V trimming: 4 bases; J trimming: 0 bases; junction bases outside the gene matches: 2. There are 14 residues in the CDR3. CDR1 and CDR2 from the germline V gene are SGHVS and FQNEAQ. Here the CDR3 DNA reads TGTGCCAGCAGCTCGGGACAGCTGAACACTGAAGCTTTCTTT. Its protein is CASSSGQLNTEAFF.

The chain recombines TRBV5-1 with TRBJ1-1; D unresolved. V lost 1 base and J lost 2, with 12 bases in between. The germline V gene has CDR1 SGHRS and CDR2 YFSETQ. The CDR3 has 15 amino acids. The CDR3 DNA reads TGCGCCAGCAGCTTGTTTAGGGAGGTAAACACTGAAGCTTTCTTT. Translated: CASSLFREVNTEAFF.

Here the CDR3 reads CASSLVRVGEQFF. The CDR3 coding sequence is TGTGCCAGCAGCTTAGTACGGGTCGGTGAGCAGTTCTTC. The chain uses TRBV11-2 and TRBJ2-1; D not certain. Trimming cost V 1 base and J 9 bases, with 10 bases left between them. The CDR3 runs to 13 residues. Germline V CDR1 and CDR2: SGHAT, FQNNGV. The full variable domain, in which reference TRBV11-2 and TRBJ2-1 provide the parts outside the CDR3, is EAGVAQSPRYKIIEKRQSVAFWCNPISGHATLYWYQQILGQGPKLLIQFQNNGVVDDSQLPKDRFSAERLKGVDSTLKIQPAKLEDSAVYLCASSLVRVGEQFFGPGTRLTVL.